One and the same sample provided the 15 T cell receptor beta chains below, sequenced in a study of T cells in Graves' hyperthyroidism and ophthalmopathy. Amplified TCR beta CDR3 regions came from RNA transcripts. The TCR CDR3 first-round RT-PCR relied on the HTBI primer set. TCRdb redid the calling of the multiplex PCR reads with MiXCR, one entry per CDR3 protein. The table includes 270,000 or so distinct CDR3 sequences, about 16% detected once. Sequencing was carried out using blood. The receptors were sampled from a woman aged 45-59 years with Graves' hyperthyroidism that later progressed to Graves' ophthalmopathy.

This clonotype was detected ten times or more. The rearrangement uses TRBV10-2 and TRBJ2-7, with D maybe TRBD1 (6 bases). CDR1 is WSHSY, CDR2 SAAADI, per germline. The CDR3 consists of 14 residues. V lost 8 bases and J 5 bases, leaving 19 bases between the germline ends. Written as DNA, the CDR3 is TGCGCCAGCGTTCGGGGTCAGGGGACCGACGAGCAGTACTTC. Amino acids: CASVRGQGTDEQYF.

The genes are TRBV7-9 and TRBJ2-7; the D is unclear. CDR1 is SEHNR and CDR2 is FQNEAQ in the germline V gene (reference sequence). V was cut by 1 base and J by 2 bases, with 9 bases left in between. The length of the CDR3 is 14 residues. CDR3: CASSLVHSPYEQYF. Written as DNA, the CDR3 is TGTGCCAGCAGCTTAGTTCACAGTCCCTACGAGCAGTACTTC. Supplemented by reference TRBV7-9 and TRBJ2-7, the full variable domain reads DTGVSQNPRHKITKRGQNVTFRCDPISEHNRLYWYRQTLGQGPEFLTYFQNEAQLEKSRLLSDRFSAERPKGSFSTLEIQRTEQGDSAMYLCASSLVHSPYEQYFGPGTRLTVT.

V and J are TRBV7-9 and TRBJ1-4, with D perhaps TRBD1 (6 bases). Deletions cut 2 bases from V and 7 bases from J, with 14 bases between. The length of the CDR3 is 15 residues. Looked up from germline, CDR1 is SEHNR and CDR2 is FQNEAQ (reference sequence). DNA of the CDR3: TGTGCCAGCAGCTTAATTTTGGGGGCCGGTGAAAAACTGTTTTTT. Translating it yields CASSLILGAGEKLFF. The whole variable domain, remainder taken from reference TRBV7-9 and TRBJ1-4, is DTGVSQNPRHKITKRGQNVTFRCDPISEHNRLYWYRQTLGQGPEFLTYFQNEAQLEKSRLLSDRFSAERPKGSFSTLEIQRTEQGDSAMYLCASSLILGAGEKLFFGSGTQLSVL.

In the case of this clonotype: Since a much larger clone is just one base distant, this may be a read error. The chain recombines TRBV24-1 with TRBJ2-2; 7 nucleotides line up with TRBD1. The length of the CDR3 is 15 residues. Germline V gene data show CDR1 as KGHDR and CDR2 as SFDVKD. As DNA, the CDR3 is TGTGCCACCAGTGACACCCGAGGGGGCCCCGGGGAGCTGGTTTTT. Translating gives CATSDTRGGPGELVF.

A few counts support this clonotype. An end of the junction differs from the germline gene, which may be a read error. The chain is built from TRBV24-1 and TRBJ2-1; no definite D call. The CDR3 has 14 amino acids. Germline CDR1 reads KGHDR; CDR2 reads SFDVKD. The CDR3 bases are TGTGCCATCAGTGATTACATTCAACCCAATGAGCAGTTCTTC. It is translated as CAISDYIQPNEQFF.

This clonotype was found many times. The gene calls are TRBV20-1 and TRBJ2-7, with 10 nucleotides matching TRBD2. V was clipped by 0 bases and J by 3 bases; unmatched bases: 5. This CDR3 is built from 15 residues. Germline-derived CDR1 and CDR2 are DFQATT and SNEGSKA (reference sequence). CDR3 amino acids: CSARDELAGDYEQYF. The CDR3 coding sequence is TGCAGTGCTAGAGATGAGCTAGCGGGAGACTACGAGCAGTACTTC.

This clonotype was counted at least ten times. The chain employs TRBV6-6 and TRBJ2-5, with D perhaps matching TRBD1 (5 bases). Trimming pared 2 bases from V and 4 bases from J, leaving 23 bases between. This CDR3 has 18 amino acids. The V gene's germline CDR1 is MNHNY and CDR2 SVGAGI (reference sequence). The CDR3 DNA reads as TGTGCCAGCAGTTACCAGGGCCTAGGTCATAGGACGGGAGAGACCCAGTACTTC. Translation gives CASSYQGLGHRTGETQYF.

This clonotype was seen many times. The gene calls are TRBV29-1 and TRBJ2-1, with D perhaps being TRBD1 or TRBD2 (5 bases each). This CDR3 comprises 12 residues. Trimming left V 4 bases short and J 5 bases short, with 9 bases between. Germline lookup yields CDR1 SQVTM and CDR2 ANQGSEA. Here the CDR3 DNA reads TGCAGCGTTGCGAGGGGACACAATGAGCAGTTCTTC. Protein product: CSVARGHNEQFF.

This clonotype was seen at least ten times. The chain uses TRBV20-1 and TRBJ2-2; D ambiguous. V was cut by 1 base and J by 5 bases, with 5 bases left in between. The CDR3 has 12 amino acids. Germline CDR1 DFQATT, CDR2 SNEGSKA (reference sequence). CDR3 region: CSARVVTGELFF. DNA for the CDR3: TGCAGTGCTAGAGTTGTTACCGGGGAGCTGTTTTTT.

There are many counts of this clonotype. The V and J genes are TRBV30 and TRBJ2-1; TRBD1 is a possible D gene (5 bases). Germline V gene lookup returns CDR1 GTSNPN and CDR2 SVGIG (reference sequence). The CDR3 is made up of 12 amino acids. V was cut by 0 bases and J by 11 bases, with 11 bases left in between. This CDR3 reads CAWSVGVRKQFF. The CDR3 DNA sequence: TGTGCCTGGAGTGTAGGGGTGCGGAAGCAGTTCTTC. The full variable domain, completed using reference TRBV30 and TRBJ2-1, is SQTIHQWPATLVQPVGSPLSLECTVEGTSNPNLYWYRQAAGRGLQLLFYSVGIGQISSEVPQNLSASRPQDRQFILSSKKLLLSDSGFYLCAWSVGVRKQFFGPGTRLTVL.

This clonotype was observed at least ten times. The rearrangement joins TRBV20-1 to TRBJ2-3; no definite D call. The V gene lost 3 bases and the J gene lost 2 bases, with 9 bases spanning the gap. The germline gives CDR1 DFQATT, CDR2 SNEGSKA (reference sequence). This CDR3 is built from 13 residues. Here the CDR3 reads CSASSRPTDTQYF. Here the CDR3 DNA reads TGCAGTGCTAGCTCTCGACCCACAGATACGCAGTATTTT.

This clonotype was observed at least ten times. The chain joins TRBV30 to TRBJ1-4; D is unresolved. The germline CDR1 and CDR2 sequences are GTSNPN and SVGIG (reference sequence). The CDR3 is made up of 13 amino acids. The V gene lost 7 bases and the J gene lost 7 bases, with 16 bases spanning the gap. The chain's CDR3 is CAYRTPGAEKLFF. In nucleotides, the CDR3 is TGTGCCTATAGGACGCCTGGAGCTGAAAAACTGTTTTTT.

This clonotype was recorded at least ten times. The rearrangement uses TRBV6-1 and TRBJ2-2; 7 bases map to TRBD1. V dropped 6 bases and J dropped 7; count of bases not matched to a gene: 11. Germline V CDR1 and CDR2: MNHNS, SASEGT. The CDR3 runs 15 residues. This CDR3 reads CASSPNIQGFGELFF. The CDR3 nucleotides are TGTGCCAGCAGCCCCAATATACAGGGGTTCGGGGAGCTGTTTTTT.

The chain carries TRBV4-1 and TRBJ1-3; the D gene is possibly TRBD1 (6 bases). This CDR3 contains 16 residues. The V end was cut by 1 base, the J end by 8 bases, with 18 bases between. Per germline, CDR1 MGHRA and CDR2 YSYEKL. The CDR3 coding sequence is TGCGCCAGCAGCCAAGTCTATGGCAGGGGTAGGGACACCATATATTTT. Encoded protein: CASSQVYGRGRDTIYF.

This clonotype has more than one count but fewer than ten. The chain has TRBV20-1 and TRBJ2-1, with D maybe TRBD2 (6 bases). The CDR3 length is 15 residues. V lost 6 bases to trimming and J lost 3 bases, with 18 bases between them. Germline lookup yields CDR1 DFQATT and CDR2 SNEGSKA (reference sequence). CDR3 sequence (DNA): TGCAGTGCCCCCGTGGGGGACTGGTACTACAATGAGCAGTTCTTC. It codes for CSAPVGDWYYNEQFF.